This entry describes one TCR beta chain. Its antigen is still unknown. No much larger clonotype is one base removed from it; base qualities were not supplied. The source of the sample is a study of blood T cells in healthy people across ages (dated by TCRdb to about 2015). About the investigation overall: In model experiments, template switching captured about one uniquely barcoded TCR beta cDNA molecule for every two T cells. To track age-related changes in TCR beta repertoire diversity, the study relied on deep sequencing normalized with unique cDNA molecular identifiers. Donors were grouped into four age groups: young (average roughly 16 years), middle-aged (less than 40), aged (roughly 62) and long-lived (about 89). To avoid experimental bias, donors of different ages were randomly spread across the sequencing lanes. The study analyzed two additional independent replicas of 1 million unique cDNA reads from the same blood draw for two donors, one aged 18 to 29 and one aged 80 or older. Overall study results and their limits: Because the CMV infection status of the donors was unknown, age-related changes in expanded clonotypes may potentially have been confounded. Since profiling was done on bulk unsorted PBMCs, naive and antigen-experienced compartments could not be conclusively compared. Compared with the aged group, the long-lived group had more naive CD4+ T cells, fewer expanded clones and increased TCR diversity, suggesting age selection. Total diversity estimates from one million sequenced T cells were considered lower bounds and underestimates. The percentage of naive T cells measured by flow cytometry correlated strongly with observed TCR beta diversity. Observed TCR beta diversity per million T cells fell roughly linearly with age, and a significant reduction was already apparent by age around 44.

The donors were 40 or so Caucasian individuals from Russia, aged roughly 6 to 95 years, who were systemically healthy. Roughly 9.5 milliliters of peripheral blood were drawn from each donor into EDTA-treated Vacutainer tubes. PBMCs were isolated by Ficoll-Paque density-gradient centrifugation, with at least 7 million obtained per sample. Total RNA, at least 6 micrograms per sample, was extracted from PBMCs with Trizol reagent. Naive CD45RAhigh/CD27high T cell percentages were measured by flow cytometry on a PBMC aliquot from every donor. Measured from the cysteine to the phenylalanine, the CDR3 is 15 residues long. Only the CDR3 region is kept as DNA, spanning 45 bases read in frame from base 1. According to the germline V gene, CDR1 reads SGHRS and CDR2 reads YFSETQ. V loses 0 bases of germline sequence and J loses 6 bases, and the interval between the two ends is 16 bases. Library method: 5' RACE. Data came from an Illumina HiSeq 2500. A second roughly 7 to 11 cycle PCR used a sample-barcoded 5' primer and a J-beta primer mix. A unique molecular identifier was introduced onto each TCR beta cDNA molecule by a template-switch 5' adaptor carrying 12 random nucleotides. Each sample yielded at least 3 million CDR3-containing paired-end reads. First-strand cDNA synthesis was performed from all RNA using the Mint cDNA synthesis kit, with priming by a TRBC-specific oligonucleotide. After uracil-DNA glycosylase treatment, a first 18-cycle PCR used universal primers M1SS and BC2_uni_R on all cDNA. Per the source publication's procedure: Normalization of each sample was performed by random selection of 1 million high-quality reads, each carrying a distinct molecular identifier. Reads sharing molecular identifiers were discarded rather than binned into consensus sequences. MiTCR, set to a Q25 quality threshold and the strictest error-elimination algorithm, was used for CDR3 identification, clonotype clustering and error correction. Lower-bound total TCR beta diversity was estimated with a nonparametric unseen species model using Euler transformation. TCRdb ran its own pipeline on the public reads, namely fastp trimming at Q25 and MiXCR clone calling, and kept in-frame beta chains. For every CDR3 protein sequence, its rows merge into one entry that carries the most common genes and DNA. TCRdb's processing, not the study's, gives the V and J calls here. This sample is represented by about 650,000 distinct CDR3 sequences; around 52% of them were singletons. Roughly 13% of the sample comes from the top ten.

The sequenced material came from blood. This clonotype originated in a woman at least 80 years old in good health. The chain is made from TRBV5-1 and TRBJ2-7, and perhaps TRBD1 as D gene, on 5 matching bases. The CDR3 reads CASSLEPGHGREQYF. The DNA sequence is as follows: TGCGCCAGCAGCTTGGAGCCAGGGCACGGTCGCGAGCAGTACTTC.